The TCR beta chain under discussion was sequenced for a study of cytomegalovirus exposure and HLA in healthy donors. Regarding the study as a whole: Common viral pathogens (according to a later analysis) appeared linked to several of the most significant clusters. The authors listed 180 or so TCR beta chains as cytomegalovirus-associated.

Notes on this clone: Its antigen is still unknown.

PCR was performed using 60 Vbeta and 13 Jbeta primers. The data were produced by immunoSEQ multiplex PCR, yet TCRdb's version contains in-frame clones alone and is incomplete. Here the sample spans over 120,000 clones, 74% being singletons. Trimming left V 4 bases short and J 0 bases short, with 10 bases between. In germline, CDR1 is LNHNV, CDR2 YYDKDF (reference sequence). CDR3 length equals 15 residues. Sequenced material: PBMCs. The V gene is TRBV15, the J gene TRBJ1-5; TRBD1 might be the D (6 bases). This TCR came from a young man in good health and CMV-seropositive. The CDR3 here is CATSMRGNSNQPQHF. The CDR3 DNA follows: TGTGCCACCAGCATGAGGGGGAATAGCAATCAGCCCCAGCATTTT.